The present T cell receptor beta chain was sequenced within a study of radiation and T cells in renal cell carcinoma. The CDR3 length is 16 residues. The ends were cut back, 1 base at V and 6 bases at J, with 18 bases in the middle. The germline V gene encodes CDR1 SNHLY and CDR2 FYNNEI. TCRdb's copy holds only in-frame clones and misses some; the assay was immunoSEQ multiplex PCR. The sample includes under 200,000 clones, about 87% seen only once; the top ten take about 11%. Described time point: blood 4 weeks post-SBRT, at nephrectomy. This sample's treatment: 15 Gy SBRT to primary tumor, nephrectomy 4 weeks later.

V usage is TRBV2 and J usage is TRBJ1-1; a weak D match, TRBD1 (5 bases). The sample consisted of blood, taken from a patient whose treatment included radiotherapy and nephrectomy. This TCR came from a woman in her forties or fifties with renal cell carcinoma. The CDR3 sequence: CASSEVTGGSWSEAFF. In nucleotides, the CDR3 is TGTGCCAGCAGTGAAGTGACGGGGGGTTCGTGGTCTGAAGCTTTCTTT. Full variable domain (missing parts from reference TRBV2 and TRBJ1-1): EPEVTQTPSHQVTQMGQEVILRCVPISNHLYFYWYRQILGQKVEFLVSFYNNEISEKSEIFDDQFSVERPDGSNFTLKIRSTKLEDSAMYFCASSEVTGGSWSEAFFGQGTRLTVV.